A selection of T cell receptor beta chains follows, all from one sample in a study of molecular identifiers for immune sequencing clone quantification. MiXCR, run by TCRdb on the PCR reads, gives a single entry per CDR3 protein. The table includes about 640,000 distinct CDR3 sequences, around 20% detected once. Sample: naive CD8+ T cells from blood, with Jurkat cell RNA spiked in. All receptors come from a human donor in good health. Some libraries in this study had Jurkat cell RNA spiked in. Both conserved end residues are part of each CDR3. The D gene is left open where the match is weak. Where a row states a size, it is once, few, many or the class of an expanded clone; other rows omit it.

CDR3 DNA: TGCGCCAGCAGCTTGGCGGTAGGCAGCAATCAGCCCCAGCATTTT; CDR3 protein: CASSLAVGSNQPQHF; D gene: -; V gene: TRBV5-1; J gene: TRBJ1-5; clone size: -
CDR3 DNA: TGTGCCAGCAGACCGACCGTGGGTCAGAACACCGGGGAGCTGTCTTTT; CDR3 protein: CASRPTVGQNTGELSF; D gene: -; V gene: TRBV6-2/TRBV6-3; J gene: TRBJ2-2; clone size: -
CDR3 DNA: TGTGCCAGCAGCGTAGCTGACACCGGGGAGCTGTTTTTT; CDR3 protein: CASSVADTGELFF; D gene: -; V gene: TRBV9; J gene: TRBJ2-2; clone size: many
CDR3 DNA: TGTGCCAGCAGGTCCCGCCCATATGAGCAGTTCTTC; CDR3 protein: CASRSRPYEQFF; D gene: -; V gene: TRBV2; J gene: TRBJ2-1; clone size: -
CDR3 DNA: TGTGCCAGCAGTTTGGGAGAGTACAATGAGCAGTTCTTC; CDR3 protein: CASSLGEYNEQFF; D gene: -; V gene: TRBV6-6; J gene: TRBJ2-1; clone size: many
CDR3 DNA: TGTGCCAGCCGTTACGATACAGAAACTAGCACAGATACGCAGTATTTT; CDR3 protein: CASRYDTETSTDTQYF; D gene: -; V gene: TRBV6-2/TRBV6-3; J gene: TRBJ2-3; clone size: -
CDR3 DNA: TGTGCCAGTAGTAGTTGGGGACAGGCCTACTTCATGAACACTGAAGCTTTCTTT; CDR3 protein: CASSSWGQAYFMNTEAFF; D gene: TRBD1; V gene: TRBV19; J gene: TRBJ1-1; clone size: few
CDR3 DNA: TGTGCCAGCAGCTTATCCAGGGTAACCGAGCAGTACTTC; CDR3 protein: CASSLSRVTEQYF; D gene: -; V gene: TRBV13; J gene: TRBJ2-7; clone size: -
CDR3 DNA: TGTGCCAGCAGAGACGGAAGGTACACTGAAGCTTTCTTT; CDR3 protein: CASRDGRYTEAFF; D gene: -; V gene: TRBV12-3/TRBV12-4; J gene: TRBJ1-1; clone size: few
CDR3 DNA: TGTGCCAGCAGCGTAGCTGGTGCCGGCCAAGAGACCCAGTACTTC; CDR3 protein: CASSVAGAGQETQYF; D gene: -; V gene: TRBV9; J gene: TRBJ2-5; clone size: -
CDR3 DNA: TGTGCCAGCAGTTCCCCATACCGGGACAGGGGTTTTAACACTGAAGCTTTCTTT; CDR3 protein: CASSSPYRDRGFNTEAFF; D gene: TRBD1; V gene: TRBV28; J gene: TRBJ1-1; clone size: -
CDR3 DNA: TGCGCCAGCAGCCATTGGGGGGGGGGGTTTGGCCAAGAGACCCAGTACTTC; CDR3 protein: CASSHWGGGFGQETQYF; D gene: TRBD2; V gene: TRBV4-1; J gene: TRBJ2-5; clone size: few
CDR3 DNA: TGCGCCAGCAGTTTCCCGTTGGACACCCGCTCCTACAATGAGCAGTTCTTC; CDR3 protein: CASSFPLDTRSYNEQFF; D gene: -; V gene: TRBV5-1; J gene: TRBJ2-1; clone size: many
CDR3 DNA: TGTACCAGTAGTGCCCTGCTAGCGGCGATCTACGAGCAGTACTTC; CDR3 protein: CTSSALLAAIYEQYF; D gene: TRBD2; V gene: TRBV19; J gene: TRBJ2-7; clone size: -
CDR3 DNA: TGTGCCAGCAGCTTAGGGGGGACTAGCGGGAGTTGGTCCTACGAGCAGTACTTC; CDR3 protein: CASSLGGTSGSWSYEQYF; D gene: TRBD2; V gene: TRBV7-9; J gene: TRBJ2-7; clone size: -
CDR3 DNA: TGTGCCAGCAGCTTATTACCGTGGACTGAAGCTTTCTTT; CDR3 protein: CASSLLPWTEAFF; D gene: -; V gene: TRBV7-9; J gene: TRBJ1-1; clone size: few
CDR3 DNA: TGCGCCAGCAGCCCGTACCCAGGGGTGCGCGGTGAGACTGAAGCTTTCTTT; CDR3 protein: CASSPYPGVRGETEAFF; D gene: -; V gene: TRBV4-1; J gene: TRBJ1-1; clone size: -
CDR3 DNA: TGCGCCAGCAGCCAATCAACAGGGGATTTTGAAAAACTGTTTTTT; CDR3 protein: CASSQSTGDFEKLFF; D gene: TRBD1; V gene: TRBV4-1; J gene: TRBJ1-4; clone size: many
CDR3 DNA: TGTGCCAGCAGAACCCGGGACAGCTCCTACGAGCAGCACTTC; CDR3 protein: CASRTRDSSYEQHF; D gene: TRBD1; V gene: TRBV6-1; J gene: TRBJ2-7; clone size: few
CDR3 DNA: TGCAGCGTCGCAGGGCTTGAAATCTACGAGCAGTACTTC; CDR3 protein: CSVAGLEIYEQYF; D gene: -; V gene: TRBV29-1; J gene: TRBJ2-7; clone size: many
CDR3 DNA: TGTGCCAGTAGTATAGGTTACAGGGGGCCCGGGGAGCTGTTTTTT; CDR3 protein: CASSIGYRGPGELFF; D gene: TRBD1; V gene: TRBV19; J gene: TRBJ2-2; clone size: -
CDR3 DNA: TGCAGTGCTAGAATTCTAGCGGGAGGGCCCTATGAGCAGTTCTTC; CDR3 protein: CSARILAGGPYEQFF; D gene: TRBD2; V gene: TRBV20-1; J gene: TRBJ2-1; clone size: -
CDR3 DNA: TGTGCCAGCAGTTTTACCGGGACATTTGGTAGCTCCTACGAGCAGTACTTC; CDR3 protein: CASSFTGTFGSSYEQYF; D gene: -; V gene: TRBV28; J gene: TRBJ2-7; clone size: many
CDR3 DNA: TGTGCCAGCAGCGATGGACTAGCGGGAGTAGTCGATGAGCAGTTCTTC; CDR3 protein: CASSDGLAGVVDEQFF; D gene: TRBD2; V gene: TRBV12-3/TRBV12-4; J gene: TRBJ2-1; clone size: many
CDR3 DNA: TGTGCCGGCAGCTTAGGTCTCTACGAGCAGTACTTC; CDR3 protein: CAGSLGLYEQYF; D gene: -; V gene: TRBV7-6; J gene: TRBJ2-7; clone size: -
CDR3 DNA: TGTGCCAGCAGATCTAGCAGGAGCTCCTACGAGCAGTACTTC; CDR3 protein: CASRSSRSSYEQYF; D gene: -; V gene: TRBV6-5; J gene: TRBJ2-7; clone size: many
CDR3 DNA: TGTGCCAGCAGCTTGGGGAGATTCTCTAACTATGGCTACACCTTC; CDR3 protein: CASSLGRFSNYGYTF; D gene: -; V gene: TRBV5-4; J gene: TRBJ1-2; clone size: many
CDR3 DNA: TGTGCCAGTAGTATTATTTCGGTGACGGGAGGTTCCCACAATGAGCAGTTCTTC; CDR3 protein: CASSIISVTGGSHNEQFF; D gene: TRBD2; V gene: TRBV19; J gene: TRBJ2-1; clone size: -
CDR3 DNA: TGTGCCAGCAGCCCGGTTGACGGGGAGCTGTTTTTT; CDR3 protein: CASSPVDGELFF; D gene: -; V gene: TRBV5-4; J gene: TRBJ2-2; clone size: many
CDR3 DNA: TGTGCCAGCAGCCCCCCCTTGTCTAGCGGGGGACACAATGAGCAGTTCTTC; CDR3 protein: CASSPPLSSGGHNEQFF; D gene: TRBD2; V gene: TRBV9; J gene: TRBJ2-1; clone size: -
CDR3 DNA: TGCAGTGCTAGAGAAGGGGGAGGGCCGTGGGAAGCTTTCTTT; CDR3 protein: CSAREGGGPWEAFF; D gene: -; V gene: TRBV20-1; J gene: TRBJ1-1; clone size: many
CDR3 DNA: TGCAGTGCTAGAATCCTCCAGGCTGGCTACGAGCAGTACTTC; CDR3 protein: CSARILQAGYEQYF; D gene: -; V gene: TRBV20-1; J gene: TRBJ2-7; clone size: many
CDR3 DNA: TGTGCCATCAGTGAGTCCGTCTACAACTACGAGCAGTACTTC; CDR3 protein: CAISESVYNYEQYF; D gene: -; V gene: TRBV10-3; J gene: TRBJ2-7; clone size: many
CDR3 DNA: TGTGCCAGCAGTTTTAACGGGGGGGCTGGTACCGGGGAGCTGTTTTTT; CDR3 protein: CASSFNGGAGTGELFF; D gene: TRBD2; V gene: TRBV27; J gene: TRBJ2-2; clone size: few
CDR3 DNA: TGTGCCAGCAGTCCCCGGGGGTACTCTGGGGCCAACGTCCTGACTTTC; CDR3 protein: CASSPRGYSGANVLTF; D gene: -; V gene: TRBV6-5; J gene: TRBJ2-6; clone size: many
CDR3 DNA: TGTGCCAGCAGTGGGGGTTACAATCAGCCCCAGCATTTT; CDR3 protein: CASSGGYNQPQHF; D gene: -; V gene: TRBV19; J gene: TRBJ1-5; clone size: few
CDR3 DNA: TGTGCTAGTGGTTTGGTAACAGTATTGAACACTGAAGCTTTCTTT; CDR3 protein: CASGLVTVLNTEAFF; D gene: -; V gene: TRBV12-5; J gene: TRBJ1-1; clone size: many
CDR3 DNA: TGTGCCTGGAGTGTACTCGGGACAGCCTACAATGAGCAGTTCTTC; CDR3 protein: CAWSVLGTAYNEQFF; D gene: TRBD1; V gene: TRBV30; J gene: TRBJ2-1; clone size: -
CDR3 DNA: TGCAGTGCTAACCTAGCGGGGGGGTCAACAGATACGCAGTATTTT; CDR3 protein: CSANLAGGSTDTQYF; D gene: TRBD2; V gene: TRBV20-1; J gene: TRBJ2-3; clone size: many
CDR3 DNA: TGTGCCAGCAGTCCGGGACTAGCGGGGGGGCCATTCCACAATGAGCAGTTCTTC; CDR3 protein: CASSPGLAGGPFHNEQFF; D gene: TRBD2; V gene: TRBV6-6; J gene: TRBJ2-1; clone size: -
CDR3 DNA: TGTGCCAGTAGTTTGGGGTACGGTCAGCCCCAGCATTTT; CDR3 protein: CASSLGYGQPQHF; D gene: -; V gene: TRBV19; J gene: TRBJ1-5; clone size: many
CDR3 DNA: TGTGCCAGCAGCGGGACTGCCGGGACAACTAACACTGAAGCTTTCTTT; CDR3 protein: CASSGTAGTTNTEAFF; D gene: -; V gene: TRBV11-2; J gene: TRBJ1-1; clone size: many
CDR3 DNA: TGTGCCAGCTCACCACCGGTGGGACTAGGAGTTTCTGATACGCAGTATTTT; CDR3 protein: CASSPPVGLGVSDTQYF; D gene: TRBD2; V gene: TRBV18; J gene: TRBJ2-3; clone size: many
CDR3 DNA: TGTGCCAGCAGCTTCCCCGGACAGGGGCAGTTCTTC; CDR3 protein: CASSFPGQGQFF; D gene: TRBD1; V gene: TRBV5-6; J gene: TRBJ2-1; clone size: many
CDR3 DNA: TGCGCCAGCAGCTTGGGCCAAGGACTAGCGGGAGTGGAGCAGTACTTC; CDR3 protein: CASSLGQGLAGVEQYF; D gene: TRBD2; V gene: TRBV5-1; J gene: TRBJ2-7; clone size: many
CDR3 DNA: TGTGCCAGCACCCTGAGCGGGACAGGTGATTACGGGCAGTACTTC; CDR3 protein: CASTLSGTGDYGQYF; D gene: -; V gene: TRBV27; J gene: TRBJ2-7; clone size: -
CDR3 DNA: TGTGCCTGGAATCGAGGGGACAGAGGGTTGGACACTGAAGCTTTCTTT; CDR3 protein: CAWNRGDRGLDTEAFF; D gene: TRBD1; V gene: TRBV30; J gene: TRBJ1-1; clone size: -
CDR3 DNA: TGTGCCAGCAGCCCCCTCTCAGGGCGGTACATTCAGTACTTC; CDR3 protein: CASSPLSGRYIQYF; D gene: -; V gene: TRBV7-2; J gene: TRBJ2-4; clone size: -
CDR3 DNA: TGCGCCAGCAGCCAAGAGGGAGAAGCCGGCGAGCAGTACTTC; CDR3 protein: CASSQEGEAGEQYF; D gene: -; V gene: TRBV4-3; J gene: TRBJ2-7; clone size: many
CDR3 DNA: TGTGCCAGCAGTTTAAAGGTCCGGATTAGCACAGATACGCAGTATTTT; CDR3 protein: CASSLKVRISTDTQYF; D gene: -; V gene: TRBV12-3/TRBV12-4; J gene: TRBJ2-3; clone size: many
CDR3 DNA: TGTGCCAGCAGCCAACTTCGGACGGGAGGTCAGTACGAGCAGTACTTC; CDR3 protein: CASSQLRTGGQYEQYF; D gene: TRBD2; V gene: TRBV13; J gene: TRBJ2-7; clone size: -
CDR3 DNA: TGTGCCAGCAGTGATGTGACAGGGGTAAATCAGCCCCAGCATTTT; CDR3 protein: CASSDVTGVNQPQHF; D gene: TRBD1; V gene: TRBV2; J gene: TRBJ1-5; clone size: -
CDR3 DNA: TGCAGCGTTGACGGGAGAGGCCCCGGGGAGACCCAGTACTTC; CDR3 protein: CSVDGRGPGETQYF; D gene: -; V gene: TRBV29-1; J gene: TRBJ2-5; clone size: many